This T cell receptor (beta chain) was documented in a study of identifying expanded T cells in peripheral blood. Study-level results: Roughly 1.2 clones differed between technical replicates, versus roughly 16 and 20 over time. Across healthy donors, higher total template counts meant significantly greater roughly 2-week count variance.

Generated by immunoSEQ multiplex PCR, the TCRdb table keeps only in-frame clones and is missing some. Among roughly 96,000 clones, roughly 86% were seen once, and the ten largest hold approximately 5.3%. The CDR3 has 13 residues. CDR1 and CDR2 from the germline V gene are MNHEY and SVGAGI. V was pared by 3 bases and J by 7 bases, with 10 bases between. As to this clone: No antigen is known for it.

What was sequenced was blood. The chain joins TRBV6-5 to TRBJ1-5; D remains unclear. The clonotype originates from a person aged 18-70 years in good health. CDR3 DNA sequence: TGTGCCAGCAGTTATTCGGCGGAACAGCCCCAGCATTTT. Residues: CASSYSAEQPQHF.